This T cell receptor beta chain is from a study of cytomegalovirus exposure and HLA in healthy donors. About the study: The platform used for the 110 or so validation repertoires matched that of the roughly 670 first-cohort repertoires, a later analysis reported.

Profiling relied on immunoSEQ multiplex PCR, and the TCRdb table lists in-frame clones only, not all of them. The top ten clones hold 0.35% to 0.4% of a sample with 250,000 to 300,000 clones, 90% of them seen once. The CDR3 runs 14 residues. Trimming removed 6 bases at V and 4 bases at J, with 12 bases between. The germline V gene has CDR1 MRHNA and CDR2 SNTAGT. The source of this sequence is a woman aged 18-29 years in good health and CMV-seronegative. The material sequenced was PBMCs. This rearrangement joins TRBV6-4 to TRBJ2-2; tentatively, D is TRBD2 (5 bases). The CDR3 is CASRIEGGTGELFF. CDR3 DNA: TGTGCCAGCAGGATAGAGGGTGGCACCGGGGAGCTGTTTTTT.